This T cell receptor beta chain was identified in a study of T cells in Graves' hyperthyroidism and ophthalmopathy. Amplification of TCR beta CDR3 regions used RNA as the template. HTBI primers were used for first-round RT-PCR of the TCR CDR3. TCRdb independently ran MiXCR on the multiplex PCR reads; one entry per CDR3 protein. The profile shows approximately 570,000 distinct CDR3 sequences, 15% to 20% of them singletons. In its sample, this clonotype was seen many times. Germline V CDR1 and CDR2: KGHSH, LQKENI. Trimming left V 0 bases short and J 7 bases short, with 13 bases between. The CDR3 is 15 residues long.

This chain joins TRBV18 and TRBJ2-1; TRBD1 is a possible D gene (5 bases). Input material: blood. This TCR was recovered from a man aged 35 to 55 with Graves' ophthalmopathy. In DNA form, the CDR3 reads TGTGCCAGCTCACCACCGGCCTTACAGGAGAATGAGCAGTTCTTC. Amino acid sequence: CASSPPALQENEQFF.